This is a list of T cell receptor beta chains from one sample in a study of blood T cell repertoires in COVID-19. This table comes from immunoSEQ multiplex PCR, and its TCRdb copy is limited to in-frame clones, with some not included. This table holds 160,000 or so clones, under 85% found once. The sample was peripheral blood. Receptors were obtained from a man between 65 and 85 years old who had recovered from COVID-19. Both conserved end residues are part of each CDR3. Each record gives: V gene, clone size, J gene, D gene, CDR3 protein, CDR3 DNA. The D gene is left open where the match is weak. For some rows the clone size is stated as once, few or many, or as a class when expanded; others skip it.

v_gene: TRBV28; abundance: NA; j_gene: TRBJ1-5; d_gene: TRBD1; CDR3aa: CASSLPGTGGGNQPQHF; CDR3nt: TGTGCCAGCAGTTTGCCCGGGACAGGTGGGGGCAATCAGCCCCAGCATTTT
v_gene: TRBV7-2; abundance: NA; j_gene: TRBJ1-5; d_gene: NA; CDR3aa: CASSLGADQPQHF; CDR3nt: TGTGCCAGCAGCTTAGGGGCCGATCAGCCCCAGCATTTT
v_gene: TRBV4-2; abundance: NA; j_gene: TRBJ2-1; d_gene: TRBD2; CDR3aa: CASSQDLGTSALFEQFF; CDR3nt: TGTGCCAGCAGCCAAGATCTGGGGACTAGCGCACTATTTGAGCAGTTCTTC
v_gene: TRBV6-5; abundance: NA; j_gene: TRBJ2-1; d_gene: TRBD2; CDR3aa: CASSLGTSGYNEQFF; CDR3nt: TGTGCCAGTTCCTTGGGGACTAGCGGTTACAATGAGCAGTTCTTC
v_gene: TRBV15; abundance: NA; j_gene: TRBJ1-4; d_gene: TRBD1; CDR3aa: CATSRGATGGNEKLFF; CDR3nt: TGTGCCACCAGCAGAGGGGCCACAGGGGGGAATGAAAAACTGTTTTTT
v_gene: TRBV5-4; abundance: NA; j_gene: TRBJ1-2; d_gene: TRBD1; CDR3aa: CASSLGGAGTDYGYTF; CDR3nt: TGTGCCAGCAGCTTGGGGGGGGCCGGGACAGACTATGGCTACACCTTC
v_gene: TRBV10-2; abundance: once; j_gene: TRBJ1-3; d_gene: NA; CDR3aa: CASSELGGAPGNTIYF; CDR3nt: TGCGCCAGCAGTGAGCTTGGGGGCGCACCTGGAAACACCATATATTTT
v_gene: TRBV19; abundance: few; j_gene: TRBJ1-1; d_gene: TRBD1; CDR3aa: CASSAGTGMMNTEAFF; CDR3nt: TGTGCCAGTAGTGCCGGGACAGGGATGATGAACACTGAAGCTTTCTTT
v_gene: TRBV5-6; abundance: NA; j_gene: TRBJ1-2; d_gene: TRBD1; CDR3aa: CASSVDRGRSYTF; CDR3nt: TGTGCCAGCAGCGTGGACAGGGGTAGGAGCTACACCTTC
v_gene: TRBV5-1; abundance: NA; j_gene: TRBJ2-7; d_gene: TRBD1; CDR3aa: CASSWDRQYEQYF; CDR3nt: TGCGCCAGCAGCTGGGACAGACAATACGAGCAGTACTTC
v_gene: TRBV5-1; abundance: once; j_gene: TRBJ1-5; d_gene: TRBD1; CDR3aa: CASSLGAGGSNQPQHF; CDR3nt: TGCGCCAGCAGCTTGGGGGCAGGGGGCAGCAATCAGCCCCAGCATTTT
v_gene: TRBV6-5; abundance: NA; j_gene: TRBJ1-1; d_gene: TRBD1; CDR3aa: CASSRRDSSNTEAFF; CDR3nt: TGTGCCAGCAGTCGACGGGACAGTTCGAACACTGAAGCTTTCTTT
v_gene: TRBV7-8; abundance: NA; j_gene: TRBJ1-5; d_gene: NA; CDR3aa: CASRSLAGGSLQHF; CDR3nt: TGTGCCAGCAGATCACTGGCGGGGGGGTCGCTCCAGCATTTT
v_gene: TRBV7-6; abundance: NA; j_gene: TRBJ2-3; d_gene: TRBD1; CDR3aa: CASSSGQGVDTQYF; CDR3nt: TGTGCCAGCAGCTCAGGACAGGGGGTGGATACGCAGTATTTT
v_gene: TRBV24-1; abundance: NA; j_gene: TRBJ2-5; d_gene: NA; CDR3aa: CATSYGSQETQYF; CDR3nt: TGTGCCACCAGCTACGGGAGTCAAGAGACCCAGTACTTC
v_gene: TRBV20-1; abundance: NA; j_gene: TRBJ2-3; d_gene: NA; CDR3aa: CSARSGDTQYF; CDR3nt: TGCAGTGCTAGGTCAGGGGATACGCAGTATTTT
v_gene: TRBV11-2; abundance: NA; j_gene: TRBJ2-5; d_gene: TRBD2; CDR3aa: CASSRPGLGPLGTQYF; CDR3nt: TGTGCCAGCAGCCGTCCGGGACTAGGCCCCCTGGGGACCCAGTACTTC
v_gene: TRBV5-1; abundance: NA; j_gene: TRBJ2-1; d_gene: TRBD2; CDR3aa: CASKLSGRSTDEQFF; CDR3nt: TGCGCCAGCAAGTTGAGCGGGAGGAGCACGGATGAGCAGTTCTTC
v_gene: TRBV30; abundance: NA; j_gene: TRBJ1-3; d_gene: NA; CDR3aa: CAWSRGTGNTIYF; CDR3nt: TGTGCCTGGAGCCGAGGGACTGGAAACACCATATATTTT
v_gene: TRBV3-1/TRBV3-2; abundance: NA; j_gene: TRBJ2-5; d_gene: TRBD2; CDR3aa: CASSQDIGVAGVLETQYF; CDR3nt: TGTGCCAGCAGCCAAGATATCGGGGTAGCGGGAGTTTTGGAGACCCAGTACTTC
v_gene: TRBV5-1; abundance: NA; j_gene: TRBJ2-3; d_gene: TRBD2; CDR3aa: CASSFLTSGSKPDTQYF; CDR3nt: TGCGCCAGCAGCTTCCTTACTAGCGGGAGTAAGCCAGATACGCAGTATTTT